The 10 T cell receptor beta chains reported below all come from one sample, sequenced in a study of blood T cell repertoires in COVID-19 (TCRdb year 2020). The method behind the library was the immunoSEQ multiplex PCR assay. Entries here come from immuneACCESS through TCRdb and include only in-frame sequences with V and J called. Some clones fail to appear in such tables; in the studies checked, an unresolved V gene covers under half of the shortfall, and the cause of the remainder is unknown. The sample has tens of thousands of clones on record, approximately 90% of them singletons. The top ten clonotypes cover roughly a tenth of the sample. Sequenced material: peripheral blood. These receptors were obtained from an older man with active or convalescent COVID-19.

The CDR3 DNA reads TGTGCCAGCAGCTTCAGGGACAGGGCAGATACGCAGTATTTT. It is translated as CASSFRDRADTQYF. The rearrangement joins TRBV7-3 to TRBJ2-3, with 9 bases aligning to TRBD1. CDR1 is SGHTA, CDR2 FQGTGA, per germline. The CDR3 has 14 residues. With 3 bases clipped from V and 4 bases from J, the junction kept 2 bases outside the gene matches.

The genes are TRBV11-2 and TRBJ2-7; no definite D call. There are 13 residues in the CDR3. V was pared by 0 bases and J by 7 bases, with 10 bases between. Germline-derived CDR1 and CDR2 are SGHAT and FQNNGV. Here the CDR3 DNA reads TGTGCCAGCAGCTTAGAGAGTTCAGGAGAGCAGTACTTC. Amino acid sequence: CASSLESSGEQYF.

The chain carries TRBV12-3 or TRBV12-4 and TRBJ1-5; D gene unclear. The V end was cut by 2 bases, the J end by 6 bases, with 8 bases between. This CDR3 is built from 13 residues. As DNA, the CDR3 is TGTGCCAGCAGTTTATCGGGGTTTCAGCCCCAGCATTTT. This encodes CASSLSGFQPQHF.

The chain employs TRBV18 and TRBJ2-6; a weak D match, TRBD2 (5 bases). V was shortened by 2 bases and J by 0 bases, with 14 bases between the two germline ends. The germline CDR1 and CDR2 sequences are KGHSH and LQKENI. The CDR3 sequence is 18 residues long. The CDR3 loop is CASSPFGVLGSGANVLTF. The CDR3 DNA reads TGTGCCAGCTCACCATTCGGGGTATTGGGCTCTGGGGCCAACGTCCTGACTTTC.

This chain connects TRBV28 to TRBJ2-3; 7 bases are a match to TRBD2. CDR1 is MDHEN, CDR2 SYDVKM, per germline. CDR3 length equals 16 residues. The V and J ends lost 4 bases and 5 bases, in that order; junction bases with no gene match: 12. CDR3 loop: CASSSPGGGNRDTQYF. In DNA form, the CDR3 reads TGTGCCAGCAGTTCCCCGGGAGGCGGGAACAGAGATACGCAGTATTTT.

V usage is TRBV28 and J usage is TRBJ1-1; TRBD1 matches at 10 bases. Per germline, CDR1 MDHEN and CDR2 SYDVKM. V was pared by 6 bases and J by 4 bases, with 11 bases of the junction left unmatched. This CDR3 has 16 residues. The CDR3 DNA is TGTGCCAGCAGATACCTCCGGACAGGGGGAAGCACTGAAGCTTTCTTT. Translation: CASRYLRTGGSTEAFF.

CDR3 in DNA: TGTGCCAGTAGTGCGGGACAGGGCACAGATACGCAGTATTTT. Protein sequence: CASSAGQGTDTQYF. The chain is built from TRBV19 and TRBJ2-3; 8 nucleotides agree with TRBD1. CDR1 and CDR2 from the germline V gene are LNHDA and SQIVND (reference sequence). This CDR3 is 14 amino acids long. J was trimmed by 1 base and V by 5 bases; bases with no gene match: 2. Filled out from reference TRBV19 and TRBJ2-3, the complete variable domain reads DGGITQSPKYLFRKEGQNVTLSCEQNLNHDAMYWYRQDPGQGLRLIYYSQIVNDFQKGDIAEGYSVSREKKESFPLTVTSAQKNPTAFYLCASSAGQGTDTQYFGPGTRLTVL.

CDR3 region: CASRWGGTDTQYF. CDR3 nucleotide sequence: TGTGCCAGCAGATGGGGGGGCACAGATACGCAGTATTTT. V is TRBV28 and J is TRBJ2-3, with D possibly TRBD2 on 6 matching bases. With 6 bases removed from V and 1 base from J, the gap between germline ends came to 8 bases. Germline CDR1 MDHEN, CDR2 SYDVKM. The CDR3 has 13 amino acids.

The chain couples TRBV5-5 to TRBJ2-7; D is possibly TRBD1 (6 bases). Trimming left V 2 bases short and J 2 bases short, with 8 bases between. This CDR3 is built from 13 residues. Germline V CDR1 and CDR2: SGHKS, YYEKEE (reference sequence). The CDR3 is CASSLDRTYEQYF. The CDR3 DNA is TGTGCCAGCAGCTTAGACAGGACCTACGAGCAGTACTTC.

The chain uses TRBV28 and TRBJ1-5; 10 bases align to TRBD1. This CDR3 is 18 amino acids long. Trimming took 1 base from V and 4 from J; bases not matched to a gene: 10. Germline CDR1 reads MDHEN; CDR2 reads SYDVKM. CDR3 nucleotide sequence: TGTGCCAGCAGTTTATCCGGGGGACAGGGGCGTCTAAATCAGCCCCAGCATTTT. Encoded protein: CASSLSGGQGRLNQPQHF.